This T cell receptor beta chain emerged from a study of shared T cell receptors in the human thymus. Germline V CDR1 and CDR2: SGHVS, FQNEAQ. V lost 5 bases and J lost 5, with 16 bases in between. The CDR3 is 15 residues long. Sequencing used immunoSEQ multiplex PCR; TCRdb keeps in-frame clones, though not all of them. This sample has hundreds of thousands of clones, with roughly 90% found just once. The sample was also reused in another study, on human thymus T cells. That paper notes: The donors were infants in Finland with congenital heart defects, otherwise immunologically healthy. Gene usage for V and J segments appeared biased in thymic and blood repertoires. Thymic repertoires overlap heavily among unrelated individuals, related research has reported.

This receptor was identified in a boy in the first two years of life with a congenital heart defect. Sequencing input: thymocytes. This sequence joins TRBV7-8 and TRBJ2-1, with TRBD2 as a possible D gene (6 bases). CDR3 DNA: TGTGCCAGCAGCCCCGGACGGGACTTCGACAATGAGCAGTTCTTC. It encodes CASSPGRDFDNEQFF.